This record covers a single T cell receptor (beta chain). This entry comes from a study of T-cell memory formation after mild COVID-19. TCR alpha and TCR beta cDNA libraries with sample barcodes and UMIs came from 5'RACE using constant-segment primers. One entry per CDR3 protein, called by TCRdb with MiXCR from the 5' RACE reads. The repertoire consists of fewer than 250,000 distinct CDR3 sequences, with around 30% occurring once and the leading ten covering about an eighth. CDR3 length equals 17 residues. Germline CDR1 ENHRY, CDR2 SYGVKD. Trimming at V came to 0 bases and at J to 0 bases, leaving 4 bases not matched to a gene.

J is TRBJ1-5 and V is TRBV10-3, with 8 bases lining up with TRBD1. This clonotype was obtained from an adult woman who had mild COVID-19 (a few samples of this study predate the infection). Cell type and time point are not known. Sequencing was performed on PBMCs or a T cell subset sorted from them (not recorded which). CDR3 bases: TGTGCCATCAGTGAGTCAGGGACAGGAGATAGCAATCAGCCCCAGCATTTT. As protein: CAISESGTGDSNQPQHF.